The 19 T cell receptor beta chains given below trace back to one sample, sequenced in a study of T cell responses to AZD1222 COVID-19 vaccine (dated by TCRdb to about 2021). The protocol used for the library was the immunoSEQ multiplex PCR assay. This immuneACCESS table, as held by TCRdb, lists in-frame sequences with V and J called but not all clones. Of the missing ones, under half trace to an unresolved V gene in checked studies; the others have no known cause. The sample contains some 150,000 clones, more than 85% of them found a single time. The top ten clones comprise about 1.4% of the sample. The time point label of this sample denotes: about 28 days (+/-7) after the second vaccine dose. The sample here was peripheral blood, taken 28 days after the second AZD1222 dose. Receptors were obtained from an adult who received the AZD1222 COVID-19 vaccine.

The genes are TRBV4-2 and TRBJ1-2; D is unresolved. Germline V gene sequence: CDR1 LGHNA, CDR2 YNFKEQ. This CDR3 spans 12 amino acids. Trimming shortened V by 2 bases and J by 7 bases, and 8 bases separated the two germline ends. The CDR3 loop is CASSQWVFGYTF. Here the CDR3 DNA reads TGTGCCAGCAGCCAATGGGTATTTGGCTACACCTTC.

V gene TRBV28 combines with J gene TRBJ1-2; 7 bases are shared with TRBD1. This CDR3 region has 18 residues. The ends lost 1 base at V and 7 bases at J; junction bases unmatched: 18. Per the germline V gene, CDR1 is MDHEN and CDR2 is SYDVKM. Here the CDR3 DNA reads TGTGCCAGCAGTTTATTACTAGGTGTGCGTGACAGGGAGGGTGGCTACACCTTC. Its protein is CASSLLLGVRDREGGYTF.

The chain has TRBV11-2 and TRBJ2-3; D perhaps matches TRBD1 (5 bases). Germline V gene data show CDR1 as SGHAT and CDR2 as FQNNGV. The CDR3 length is 14 residues. Between the trimmed V and J ends, which lost 3 bases and 2 bases, there was a span of 9 bases. The CDR3 spells CASSLTAFTDTQYF. CDR3 bases: TGTGCCAGCAGCTTGACAGCATTCACAGATACGCAGTATTTT.

The CDR3 sequence: CASSRRPGQTQETQYF. Here the CDR3 DNA reads TGCGCCAGCAGTAGGAGGCCGGGACAAACCCAAGAGACCCAGTACTTC. This chain joins TRBV5-1 and TRBJ2-5; tentative D call: TRBD1 (6 bases). The V end lost 5 bases, the J end lost 1 base, and 18 bases lay between the germline ends. The CDR3 sequence is 16 residues long. Germline-derived CDR1 and CDR2 are SGHRS and YFSETQ.

The chain combines TRBV19 with TRBJ2-7, with a weak D call TRBD2 (6 bases). Trimming removed 8 bases at V and 2 bases at J, with 25 bases between. The germline gives CDR1 LNHDA, CDR2 SQIVND (reference sequence). The CDR3 has 17 residues. The DNA of the CDR3 is TGTGCCAGTGCGCTAGCCGGGACTCCCTTCACTCCCTACGAGCAGTACTTC. Its translation: CASALAGTPFTPYEQYF.

This chain uses TRBV11-2 with TRBJ1-1; D possibly corresponds to TRBD1 (5 bases). Germline V gives CDR1 SGHAT, CDR2 FQNNGV. The CDR3 sequence is 14 residues long. V was trimmed by 5 bases and J by 5 bases, leaving 15 bases between them. The CDR3 sequence: CASSPWLGETEAFF. The CDR3 nucleotides read TGTGCCAGCAGCCCCTGGTTGGGGGAAACTGAAGCTTTCTTT.

The V and J genes are TRBV27 and TRBJ1-2; no definite D call. The CDR3 contains 13 residues. Germline V CDR1 and CDR2: MNHEY, SMNVEV (reference sequence). Trimming shortened V by 5 bases and J by 5 bases, and 12 bases separated the two germline ends. The CDR3 is CASSPGLRYGYTF. The CDR3 DNA reads TGTGCCAGCAGTCCGGGTCTACGGTATGGCTACACCTTC.

The V and J genes are TRBV5-1 and TRBJ2-1, with 10 bases identical to TRBD2. The CDR3 contains 16 residues. Germline V lookup: CDR1 SGHRS, CDR2 YFSETQ. J gave up 4 bases and V 2 bases, and 6 bases lay outside the gene matches. CDR3 nucleotides: TGCGCCAGCAGCTTTGGGCTAGCGGGGGATTACAATGAGCAGTTCTTC. Residues: CASSFGLAGDYNEQFF.

J is TRBJ2-3 and V is TRBV5-1, with D perhaps matching TRBD2 (5 bases). V lost 4 bases and J 1 base, leaving 16 bases between the germline ends. CDR1 and CDR2 (germline): SGHRS, YFSETQ. The CDR3 loop spans 16 amino acids. The CDR3 bases are TGCGCCAGCAGCACCTCCACGGGAAGTGGCACAGATACGCAGTATTTT. As protein: CASSTSTGSGTDTQYF. Supplemented by reference TRBV5-1 and TRBJ2-3, the full variable domain reads KAGVTQTPRYLIKTRGQQVTLSCSPISGHRSVSWYQQTPGQGLQFLFEYFSETQRNKGNFPGRFSGRQFSNSRSEMNVSTLELGDSALYLCASSTSTGSGTDTQYFGPGTRLTVL.

V usage is TRBV6-1 and J usage is TRBJ1-5; maybe TRBD1 (5 bases). Germline V lookup: CDR1 MNHNS, CDR2 SASEGT. The CDR3 sequence is 16 residues long. The V and J ends lost 3 bases and 4 bases respectively, with 16 bases between them. The chain's CDR3 is CASSDHGAGLNQPQHF. Written as DNA, the CDR3 is TGTGCCAGCAGTGACCACGGGGCAGGGTTAAATCAGCCCCAGCATTTT.

The chain has TRBV25-1 and TRBJ2-7; D is possibly TRBD2 (6 bases). CDR1 and CDR2 (germline): MGHDK, SYGVNS. Trimming left V 8 bases short and J 7 bases short, with 9 bases between. The CDR3 is 10 residues long. DNA for the CDR3: TGTGCCAGCGGGACTTTGGAGCAGTACTTC. Translated, it gives CASGTLEQYF.

The chain carries TRBV14 and TRBJ2-1; 14 bases align to TRBD2. This CDR3 spans 16 amino acids. J lost 4 bases, V lost 6 bases, and 5 bases had no gene match. Germline-derived CDR1 and CDR2 are SGHDN and FVKESK. The CDR3 nucleotides are TGTGCCAGCAGGCGGACTAGCGGGGGGACTTACAATGAGCAGTTCTTC. As protein: CASRRTSGGTYNEQFF.

The chain joins TRBV3-1 (or the pseudogene TRBV3-2) to TRBJ1-4, with a possible D match to TRBD1 (5 bases). Trimming removed 4 bases from V and 10 bases from J, with 16 bases in between. CDR3 size: 14 residues. CDR1 LGHDT and CDR2 YNNKEL come from the germline V gene (reference sequence). The CDR3, as DNA: TGTGCCAGCAGCCTACAGGCGGTAGGTGGAAAACTGTTTTTT. Amino acids: CASSLQAVGGKLFF.

The rearrangement links TRBV28 to TRBJ1-5; maybe TRBD1 (6 bases). The V gene's germline CDR1 is MDHEN and CDR2 SYDVKM. CDR3 length: 16 amino acids. The ends were cut back, 6 bases at V and 3 bases at J, with 18 bases in the middle. The CDR3: CASSRGSDSHNQPQHF. The CDR3 DNA sequence: TGTGCCAGCAGCAGAGGCTCGGACAGTCACAATCAGCCCCAGCATTTT.

The gene calls are TRBV14 and TRBJ2-5, with 8 bases aligning to TRBD1. Unmatched junction bases numbered 22, after V lost 3 bases and J lost 4 bases. The V gene's germline CDR1 is SGHDN and CDR2 FVKESK. CDR3 size: 20 residues. The CDR3: CASSQNQFWTGRIGGETQYF. In DNA form, the CDR3 reads TGTGCCAGCAGCCAGAATCAATTCTGGACAGGGAGGATTGGTGGAGAGACCCAGTACTTC.

The V call is TRBV4-2, the J call TRBJ2-3; 8 bases line up with TRBD2. Germline CDR1 and CDR2: LGHNA and YNFKEQ. Trimming cost V 1 base and J 5 bases; bases outside gene matches: 11. This CDR3 is built from 17 residues. CDR3 region: CASSQVLSGAEGDTQYF. For the CDR3, the DNA is TGTGCCAGCAGCCAAGTCCTTAGCGGGGCAGAAGGAGATACGCAGTATTTT.

CDR3 DNA: TGTGCCAGCAGCGTAGCTCCGGACAGTAATGAAAAACTGTTTTTT. It encodes CASSVAPDSNEKLFF. V gene TRBV9 combines with J gene TRBJ1-4, with a tentative D call TRBD1 (6 bases). Germline loops: CDR1 SGDLS, CDR2 YYNGEE. V lost 0 bases, J lost 4 bases, and 10 bases lay in between. CDR3 length: 15 residues.

This clone was picked up one time. The rearrangement uses TRBV27 and TRBJ1-2, with 8 bases lining up with TRBD1. CDR1 MNHEY and CDR2 SMNVEV come from the germline V gene (reference sequence). V was clipped by 3 bases and J by 6 bases; unmatched bases: 12. This CDR3 spans 16 amino acids. CDR3 in DNA: TGTGCCAGCAGTTTCCTACCACAGGGGGGAGGGGATGGCTACACCTTC. Amino acid sequence: CASSFLPQGGGDGYTF.

This clone was counted between two and nine times. V usage is TRBV19 and J usage is TRBJ1-4; D is possibly TRBD1 (5 bases). Germline CDR1 is LNHDA and CDR2 is SQIVND (reference sequence). This CDR3 has 12 residues. The CDR3, as DNA: TGTGCAAACCAGGGACGGGACGAAAAACTGTTTTTT. This sequence encodes CANQGRDEKLFF.